This TCR beta chain emerged from a study of blood T cell repertoires in COVID-19. Study summary: Material from acute and convalescent COVID-19 was sourced from the United States, Italy and Spain.

After removal of 0 bases from V and 5 bases from J, the junction contained 6 bases not matched to a gene. The CDR3 is 14 residues long. In germline, CDR1 is GTSNPN, CDR2 SVGIG (reference sequence). Clones were sequenced by immunoSEQ multiplex PCR, and TCRdb holds only the in-frame ones, with some missing. In the table there are 180,000 or so clones, about three quarters of which are singletons. The source is a woman aged 45-59 years with active or convalescent COVID-19. The chain uses TRBV30 and TRBJ1-1; 7 bases agree with TRBD1. The sequencing input was peripheral blood. The CDR3: CAWSVVGRGTEAFF. CDR3 bases: TGTGCCTGGAGTGTAGTGGGCAGGGGGACTGAAGCTTTCTTT. Full variable domain (outside the CDR3, taken from reference TRBV30 and TRBJ1-1): SQTIHQWPATLVQPVGSPLSLECTVEGTSNPNLYWYRQAAGRGLQLLFYSVGIGQISSEVPQNLSASRPQDRQFILSSKKLLLSDSGFYLCAWSVVGRGTEAFFGQGTRLTVV.